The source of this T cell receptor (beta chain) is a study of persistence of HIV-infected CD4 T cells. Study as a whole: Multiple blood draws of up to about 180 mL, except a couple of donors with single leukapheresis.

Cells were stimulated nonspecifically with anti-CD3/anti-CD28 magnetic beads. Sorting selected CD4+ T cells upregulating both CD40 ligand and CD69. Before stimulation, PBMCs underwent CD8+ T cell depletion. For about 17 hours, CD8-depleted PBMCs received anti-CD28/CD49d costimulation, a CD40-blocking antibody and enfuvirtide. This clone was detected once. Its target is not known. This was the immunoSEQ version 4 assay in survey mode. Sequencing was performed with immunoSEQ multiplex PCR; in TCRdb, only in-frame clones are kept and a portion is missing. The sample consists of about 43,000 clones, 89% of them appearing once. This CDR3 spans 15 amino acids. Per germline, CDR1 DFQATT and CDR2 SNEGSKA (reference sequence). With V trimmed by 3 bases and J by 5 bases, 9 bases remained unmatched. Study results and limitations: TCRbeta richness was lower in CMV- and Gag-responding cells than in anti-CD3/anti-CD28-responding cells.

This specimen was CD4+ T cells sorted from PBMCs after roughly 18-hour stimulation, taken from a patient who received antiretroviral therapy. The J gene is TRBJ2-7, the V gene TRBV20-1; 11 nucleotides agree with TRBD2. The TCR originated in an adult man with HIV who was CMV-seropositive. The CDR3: CSASGLAGGPDEQYF. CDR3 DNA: TGCAGTGCTAGTGGGCTAGCGGGGGGTCCCGACGAGCAGTACTTC.